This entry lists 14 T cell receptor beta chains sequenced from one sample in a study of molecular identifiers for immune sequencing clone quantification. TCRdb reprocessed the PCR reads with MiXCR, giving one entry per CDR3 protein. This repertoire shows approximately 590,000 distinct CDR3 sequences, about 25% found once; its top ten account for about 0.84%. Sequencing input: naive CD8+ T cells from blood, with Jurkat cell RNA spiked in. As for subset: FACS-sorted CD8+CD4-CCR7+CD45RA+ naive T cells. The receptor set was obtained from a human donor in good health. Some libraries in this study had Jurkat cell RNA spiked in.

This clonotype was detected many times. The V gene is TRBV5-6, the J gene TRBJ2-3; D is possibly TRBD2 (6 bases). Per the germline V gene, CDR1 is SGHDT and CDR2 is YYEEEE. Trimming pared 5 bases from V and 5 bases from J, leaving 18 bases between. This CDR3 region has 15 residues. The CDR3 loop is CASSARGGVGDTQYF. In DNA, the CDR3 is TGTGCCAGCAGTGCGAGGGGCGGGGTTGGAGATACGCAGTATTTT.

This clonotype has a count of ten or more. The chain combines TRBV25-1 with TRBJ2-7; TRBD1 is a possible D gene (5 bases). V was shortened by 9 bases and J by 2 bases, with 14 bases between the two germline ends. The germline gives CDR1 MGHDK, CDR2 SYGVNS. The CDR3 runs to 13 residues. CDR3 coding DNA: TGTGCCAGAGAGACAGTAAAAACCTACGAGCAGTACTTC. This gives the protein CARETVKTYEQYF.

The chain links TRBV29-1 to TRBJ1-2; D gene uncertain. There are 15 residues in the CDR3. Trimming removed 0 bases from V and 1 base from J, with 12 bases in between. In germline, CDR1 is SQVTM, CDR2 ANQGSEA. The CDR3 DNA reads TGCAGCGTTGAAGATCTGTCACGAGATAACTATGGCTACACCTTC. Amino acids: CSVEDLSRDNYGYTF. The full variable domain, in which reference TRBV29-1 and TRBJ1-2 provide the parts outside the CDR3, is SAVISQKPSRDICQRGTSLTIQCQVDSQVTMMFWYRQQPGQSLTLIATANQGSEATYESGFVIDKFPISRPNLTFSTLTVSNMSPEDSSIYLCSVEDLSRDNYGYTFGSGTRLTVV.

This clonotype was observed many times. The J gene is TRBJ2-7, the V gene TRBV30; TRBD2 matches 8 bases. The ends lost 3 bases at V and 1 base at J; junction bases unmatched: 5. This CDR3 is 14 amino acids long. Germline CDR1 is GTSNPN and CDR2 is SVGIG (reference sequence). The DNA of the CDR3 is TGTGCCTGGAGCAGCGGGAGTAAGTCCTACGAGCAGTACTTC. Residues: CAWSSGSKSYEQYF.

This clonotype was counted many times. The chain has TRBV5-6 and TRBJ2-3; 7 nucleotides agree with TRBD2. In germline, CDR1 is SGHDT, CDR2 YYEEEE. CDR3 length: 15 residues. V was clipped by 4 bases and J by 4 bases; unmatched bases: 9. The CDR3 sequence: CASSPPGLNADTQYF. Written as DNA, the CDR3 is TGTGCCAGCAGCCCGCCGGGACTAAATGCAGATACGCAGTATTTT.

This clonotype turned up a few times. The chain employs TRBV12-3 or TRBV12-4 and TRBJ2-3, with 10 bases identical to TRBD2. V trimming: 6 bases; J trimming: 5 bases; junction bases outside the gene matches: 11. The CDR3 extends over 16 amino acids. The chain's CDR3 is CASRPTSGRLVDTQYF. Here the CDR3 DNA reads TGTGCCAGCAGGCCGACTAGCGGGCGGCTGGTAGATACGCAGTATTTT.

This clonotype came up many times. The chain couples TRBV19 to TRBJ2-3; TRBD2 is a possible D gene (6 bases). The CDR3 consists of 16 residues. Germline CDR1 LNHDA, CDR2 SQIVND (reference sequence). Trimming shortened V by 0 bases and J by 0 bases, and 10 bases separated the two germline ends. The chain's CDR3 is CASSIDGSGSTDTQYF. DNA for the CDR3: TGTGCCAGTAGTATAGATGGAAGCGGGAGCACAGATACGCAGTATTTT.

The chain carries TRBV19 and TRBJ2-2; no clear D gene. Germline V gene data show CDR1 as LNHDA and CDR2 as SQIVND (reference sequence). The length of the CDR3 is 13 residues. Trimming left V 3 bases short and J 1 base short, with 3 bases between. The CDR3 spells CASSIQNTGELFF. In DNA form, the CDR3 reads TGTGCCAGTAGTATCCAGAACACCGGGGAGCTGTTTTTT.

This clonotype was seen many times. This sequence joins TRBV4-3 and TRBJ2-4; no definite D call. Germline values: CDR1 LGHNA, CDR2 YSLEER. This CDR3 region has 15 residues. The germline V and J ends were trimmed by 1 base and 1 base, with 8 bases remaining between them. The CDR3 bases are TGCGCCAGCAGCCAAGCGGCCGGGGCCAAAAACATTCAGTACTTC. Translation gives CASSQAAGAKNIQYF.

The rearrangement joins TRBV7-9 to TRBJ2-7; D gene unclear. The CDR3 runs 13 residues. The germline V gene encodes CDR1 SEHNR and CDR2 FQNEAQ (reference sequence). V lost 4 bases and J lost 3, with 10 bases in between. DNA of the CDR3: TGTGCCAGCAGCTCTCTGTTAGACTACGAGCAGTACTTC. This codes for CASSSLLDYEQYF.

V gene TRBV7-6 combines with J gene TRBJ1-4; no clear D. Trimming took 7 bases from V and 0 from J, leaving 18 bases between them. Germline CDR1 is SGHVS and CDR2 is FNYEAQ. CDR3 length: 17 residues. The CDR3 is CASTLTRSLATNEKLFF. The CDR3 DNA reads TGTGCCAGCACCCTTACCCGGTCCCTTGCAACTAATGAAAAACTGTTTTTT.

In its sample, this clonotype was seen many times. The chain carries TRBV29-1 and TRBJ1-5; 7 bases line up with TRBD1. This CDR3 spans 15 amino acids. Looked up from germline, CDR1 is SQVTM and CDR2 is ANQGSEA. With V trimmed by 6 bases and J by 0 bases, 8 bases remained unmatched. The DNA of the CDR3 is TGCAGCGTAATAGGACAGGACAATAGCAATCAGCCCCAGCATTTT. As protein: CSVIGQDNSNQPQHF.

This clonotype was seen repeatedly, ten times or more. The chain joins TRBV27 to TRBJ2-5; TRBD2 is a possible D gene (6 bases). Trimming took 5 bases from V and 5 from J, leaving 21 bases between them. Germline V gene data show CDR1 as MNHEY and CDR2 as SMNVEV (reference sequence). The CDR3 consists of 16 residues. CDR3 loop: CASSLLSGGSVETQYF. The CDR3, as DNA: TGTGCCAGCAGTCTCCTATCCGGGGGTAGCGTGGAGACCCAGTACTTC.

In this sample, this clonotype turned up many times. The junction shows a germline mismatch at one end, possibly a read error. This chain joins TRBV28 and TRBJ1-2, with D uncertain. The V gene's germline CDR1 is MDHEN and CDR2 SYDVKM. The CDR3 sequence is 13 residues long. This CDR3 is CASRLSLTLGYTF. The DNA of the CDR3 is TGTGCCAGCAGATTATCCCTTACCCTTGGCTACACCTTC.